Sequencing of this T cell receptor (beta chain) was carried out in a study of blood T cell repertoires in COVID-19. Study at large: Donors in the United States, Italy and Spain gave samples during acute or convalescent COVID-19. From T cells, B-cell-depleted T cells, or PBMCs came the material, which was cDNA or gDNA.

The authors' processing: By means of reference gene primer amplification, nucleated cell counts were estimated. TCRdb's table, derived via immunoSEQ multiplex PCR, lists solely in-frame clones and lacks some. Clone size and V and J calls were adopted from that table, with D and trimming inferred from the DNA. The sample has more than 200,000 clones; approximately 90% are singletons. CDR3 length equals 14 residues. V lost 6 bases to trimming and J lost 7 bases, with 13 bases between them. Germline V gene lookup returns CDR1 SGHAT and CDR2 FQDESV (reference sequence). The chain carries TRBV11-1 and TRBJ1-6; D remains ambiguous. Sequenced sample: peripheral blood. The source of this sequence is a woman in her forties who had recovered from COVID-19. This CDR3 reads CASSLKMLNSPLHF. The CDR3 DNA is TGTGCCAGCAGTCTCAAGATGCTAAATTCACCCCTCCACTTT.